Below are 28 T cell receptor beta chains sequenced from a single sample in a study of cytomegalovirus exposure and HLA in healthy donors. PCR was performed using 60 Vbeta and 13 Jbeta primers. TCRdb's table, derived via immunoSEQ multiplex PCR, lists solely in-frame clones and lacks some. The sample gives over 120,000 clones, approximately 80% of which show up once; 2.5% to 3% is in the top ten. Source material: PBMCs. The receptors derive from a female donor in good health and CMV-seronegative.

The V gene is TRBV7-2, the J gene TRBJ1-3; D not resolved. The CDR3 has 17 amino acids. Per the germline V gene, CDR1 is SGHTA and CDR2 is FQGNSA. The V end was cut by 10 bases, the J end by 2 bases, with 24 bases between. Here the CDR3 DNA reads TGTGCCACCATCCCTCGCCGGGATTGGAACCCTGGAAACACCATATATTTT. Translating it yields CATIPRRDWNPGNTIYF. Full variable domain (missing parts from reference TRBV7-2 and TRBJ1-3): GAGVSQSPSNKVTEKGKDVELRCDPISGHTALYWYRQSLGQGLEFLIYFQGNSAPDKSGLPSDRFSAERTGGSVSTLTIQRTQQEDSAVYLCATIPRRDWNPGNTIYFGEGSWLTVV.

The rearrangement joins TRBV29-1 to TRBJ2-5; 8 nucleotides agree with TRBD1. The trim removed 5 bases at V and 4 bases at J, leaving 6 bases unmatched. Germline V lookup: CDR1 SQVTM, CDR2 ANQGSEA. This CDR3 is 13 amino acids long. CDR3 DNA: TGCAGCGTTAGGACAGGGTATCGAGAGACCCAGTACTTC. Translation: CSVRTGYRETQYF.

This chain joins TRBV5-1 and TRBJ1-4; 10 bases are shared with TRBD1. Trimming at V came to 4 bases and at J to 12 bases, leaving 9 bases not matched to a gene. CDR1 is SGHRS and CDR2 is YFSETQ in the germline V gene. CDR3 length: 14 residues. The chain's CDR3 is CASSLTGGFLELFF. The DNA of the CDR3 is TGCGCCAGCAGCCTGACAGGGGGCTTCCTGGAACTGTTTTTT.

This chain links TRBV11-2 with TRBJ2-3; D is possibly TRBD2 (6 bases). The V gene's germline CDR1 is SGHAT and CDR2 FQNNGV. This CDR3 comprises 13 residues. Trimming removed 4 bases from V and 3 bases from J, with 8 bases in between. The CDR3 coding sequence is TGTGCCAGCAGCTCGGGAGCGACAGATACGCAGTATTTT. Its protein product is CASSSGATDTQYF.

This clone appeared once. The rearrangement uses TRBV6-5 and TRBJ2-5; 9 nucleotides agree with TRBD1. This CDR3 is built from 15 residues. Germline V gives CDR1 MNHEY, CDR2 SVGAGI. V shed 5 bases and J 5 bases; nucleotides not matched to a gene: 9. The CDR3 DNA reads as TGTGCCAGCAGTATGGGGACAGGGTGCTTTGAGACCCAGTACTTC. It translates to CASSMGTGCFETQYF.

J is TRBJ2-2 and V is TRBV6-1, with 9 bases fitting TRBD1. This CDR3 is 18 amino acids long. Trimming at V came to 1 base and at J to 8 bases, leaving 14 bases not matched to a gene. Germline V gene sequence: CDR1 MNHNS, CDR2 SASEGT. CDR3 DNA: TGTGCCAGCAGTGAAGTTGGGACAGGGATCACAAGAGGGGGGGAGCTGTTTTTT. This codes for CASSEVGTGITRGGELFF.

The chain employs TRBV5-1 and TRBJ1-3; 7 positions match TRBD1. CDR1 and CDR2 (germline): SGHRS, YFSETQ. The V segment lost 4 bases and the J segment 0 bases; nucleotides outside the gene matches: 13. This CDR3 has 18 residues. The CDR3 region has the DNA TGCGCCAGCAGCAAAGCACCGACAGGGCCGTACTCTGGAAACACCATATATTTT. This gives the protein CASSKAPTGPYSGNTIYF.

This clone was detected once. J is TRBJ1-2 and V is TRBV4-3; tentative D call: TRBD1 (6 bases). The CDR3 totals 14 residues. V was shortened by 1 base and J by 2 bases, with 8 bases between the two germline ends. Germline V gives CDR1 LGHNA, CDR2 YSLEER. The CDR3 reads CASSQATGNYGYTF. In DNA form, the CDR3 reads TGCGCCAGCAGCCAAGCTACAGGGAACTATGGCTACACCTTC.

The gene calls are TRBV6-5 and TRBJ1-6, with 9 bases matching TRBD1. Germline V gene data show CDR1 as MNHEY and CDR2 as SVGAGI. The CDR3 length is 14 residues. Germline trimming cut 8 bases from V and 10 bases from J; bases unmatched to any gene: 9. As DNA, the CDR3 is TGTGCCAGCGGGGCCGGGACAGGGCTATCACCCCTCCACTTT. Its translation: CASGAGTGLSPLHF.

The genes are TRBV18 and TRBJ1-1; D is uncertain. The V gene's germline CDR1 is KGHSH and CDR2 LQKENI. CDR3 length equals 14 residues. Trimming cost V 3 bases and J 7 bases, with 15 bases left between them. Here the CDR3 reads CASSPTRPVIEAFF. The CDR3 nucleotides are TGTGCCAGCTCACCCACCAGGCCCGTGATTGAAGCTTTCTTT.

This clone was observed a single time. The J gene is TRBJ2-1, the V gene TRBV29-1; 7 nucleotides match TRBD2. Trimming took 3 bases from V and 2 from J; bases not matched to a gene: 4. The germline CDR1 and CDR2 sequences are SQVTM and ANQGSEA. CDR3 length equals 14 residues. CDR3 bases: TGCAGCGTTGATGGTGGGGGGGCCTACAATGAGCAGTTCTTC. Translated, it gives CSVDGGGAYNEQFF.

The rearrangement links TRBV5-1 to TRBJ2-2; D uncertain. Trimming took 0 bases from V and 0 from J, leaving 9 bases between them. The CDR3 covers 16 residues. Germline values: CDR1 SGHRS, CDR2 YFSETQ. The CDR3 DNA reads TGCGCCAGCAGCTTGGCCGTACTACCGAACACCGGGGAGCTGTTTTTT. Translated: CASSLAVLPNTGELFF.

J is TRBJ1-5 and V is TRBV18; 7 bases fit TRBD1. The CDR3 is 14 amino acids. With 2 bases clipped from V and 4 bases from J, the junction kept 2 bases outside the gene matches. CDR1 and CDR2 (germline): KGHSH, LQKENI. CDR3 loop: CASSPGDRNQPQHF. CDR3 DNA: TGTGCCAGCTCACCAGGGGACAGAAATCAGCCCCAGCATTTT.

This chain links TRBV4-1 with TRBJ2-2; 9 nucleotides agree with TRBD1. Germline V lookup: CDR1 MGHRA, CDR2 YSYEKL. CDR3 length: 15 residues. Trimming cost V 9 bases and J 6 bases; bases outside gene matches: 11. The CDR3 sequence is CASTYGTGIAGELFF. As DNA, the CDR3 is TGCGCCAGTACTTACGGGACAGGGATCGCCGGGGAGCTGTTTTTT.

The chain combines TRBV10-2 with TRBJ1-2, with a weak D call TRBD1 (6 bases). This CDR3 spans 16 amino acids. Germline lookup yields CDR1 WSHSY and CDR2 SAAADI. The V end lost 3 bases, the J end lost 6 bases, and 20 bases lay between the germline ends. For the CDR3, the DNA is TGCGCCAGCAGTGACCCCCGGGACATCGGAGGCCATGGCTACACCTTC. Translated: CASSDPRDIGGHGYTF.

The rearrangement joins TRBV4-1 to TRBJ1-5, with 9 bases lining up with TRBD1. The V segment lost 4 bases and the J segment 4 bases; nucleotides outside the gene matches: 5. The CDR3 is made up of 15 amino acids. CDR1 is MGHRA, CDR2 YSYEKL, per germline. CDR3 in amino acids: CASSPTGTGNQPQHF. The CDR3 DNA reads as TGCGCCAGCAGCCCAACCGGGACAGGGAATCAGCCCCAGCATTTT.

The CDR3: CASSTSVRTGELFF. The CDR3 region has the DNA TGTGCCAGTAGTACTAGCGTAAGAACCGGGGAGCTGTTTTTT. The chain uses TRBV19 and TRBJ2-2, with D perhaps TRBD2 (6 bases). The CDR3 is 14 amino acids. CDR1 is LNHDA, CDR2 SQIVND, per germline (reference sequence). The V end lost 4 bases, the J end lost 5 bases, and 11 bases lay between the germline ends. Based on the CDR3 plus reference TRBV19 and TRBJ2-2, the full variable domain is DGGITQSPKYLFRKEGQNVTLSCEQNLNHDAMYWYRQDPGQGLRLIYYSQIVNDFQKGDIAEGYSVSREKKESFPLTVTSAQKNPTAFYLCASSTSVRTGELFFGEGSRLTVL.

The rearrangement joins TRBV27 to TRBJ2-7; D is unresolved. Germline CDR1 and CDR2: MNHEY and SMNVEV (reference sequence). Trimming shortened V by 5 bases and J by 0 bases, and 11 bases separated the two germline ends. The CDR3 runs to 14 residues. CDR3 DNA: TGTGCCAGCAGTGAGGCAGACCACTCCTACGAGCAGTACTTC. Residues: CASSEADHSYEQYF.

CDR3 loop: CASSWTDRGKNEQYF. The CDR3 coding sequence is TGCGCCAGCAGCTGGACGGACAGGGGAAAAAACGAGCAGTACTTC. V gene TRBV5-1 combines with J gene TRBJ2-7; 9 bases match TRBD1. CDR1 is SGHRS and CDR2 is YFSETQ in the germline V gene. There are 15 residues in the CDR3. With 3 bases clipped from V and 5 bases from J, the junction kept 9 bases outside the gene matches.

The chain carries TRBV5-1 and TRBJ2-7, with 10 bases lining up with TRBD2. CDR1 is SGHRS, CDR2 YFSETQ, per germline. This CDR3 is 18 amino acids long. The V and J ends lost 0 bases and 2 bases, in that order; junction bases with no gene match: 11. DNA for the CDR3: TGCGCCAGCAGCTTGGCGGTAAGGCTAGCGGGAGTGGCCTACGAGCAGTACTTC. As protein: CASSLAVRLAGVAYEQYF.

This clone was detected only a few times. J is TRBJ1-1 and V is TRBV28; tentative D call: TRBD1 (5 bases). V gave up 6 bases and J gave up 1 base, with 12 bases separating them. This CDR3 is built from 14 residues. Germline V gene data show CDR1 as MDHEN and CDR2 as SYDVKM. CDR3 residues: CASRIWGQNTEAFF. The CDR3 nucleotides read TGTGCCAGCAGAATCTGGGGCCAGAACACTGAAGCTTTCTTT.

The rearrangement joins TRBV27 to TRBJ2-3, with D tentatively TRBD1 (6 bases). CDR1 MNHEY and CDR2 SMNVEV come from the germline V gene (reference sequence). Trimming shortened V by 3 bases and J by 3 bases, and 16 bases separated the two germline ends. This CDR3 region has 16 residues. CDR3 protein: CASSFSGGKLTDTQYF. DNA of the CDR3: TGTGCCAGCAGTTTCTCTGGGGGCAAGTTGACAGATACGCAGTATTTT.

Remarks on this clone: One end of the junction is discordant with germline, which a read error may explain. The V call is TRBV27, the J call TRBJ1-2; TRBD1 is a possible D gene (5 bases). Per germline, CDR1 MNHEY and CDR2 SMNVEV (reference sequence). This CDR3 is built from 16 residues. CDR3 nucleotide sequence: TGTGCCAGCAGGAGCACGATGGGACGGACTAACTATGGCTACCCCTTC. Its protein is CASRSTMGRTNYGYPF.

The genes are TRBV7-9 and TRBJ2-3, with 9 bases matching TRBD2. This CDR3 is built from 15 residues. CDR1 SEHNR and CDR2 FQNEAQ come from the germline V gene (reference sequence). J gave up 2 bases and V 5 bases, and 5 bases lay outside the gene matches. CDR3 bases: TGTGCCAGCAGCCATTTAGCGGGGGACACAGATACGCAGTATTTT. It specifies CASSHLAGDTDTQYF.

V gene TRBV5-1 combines with J gene TRBJ1-4; perhaps TRBD1 as D (6 bases). CDR1 SGHRS and CDR2 YFSETQ come from the germline V gene. The CDR3 sequence is 19 residues long. V lost 1 base and J lost 0, with 19 bases in between. The CDR3 reads CASSLRGSDRPATNEKLFF. The CDR3 nucleotides are TGCGCCAGCAGCTTGAGGGGGAGTGACAGGCCTGCAACTAATGAAAAACTGTTTTTT.

The sample holds a few counts of this clone. This sample includes further DNA sequences coding for the same CDR3. J is TRBJ2-7 and V is TRBV2; possibly TRBD1 for D (6 bases). This CDR3 comprises 14 residues. CDR1 and CDR2 (germline): SNHLY, FYNNEI. V was clipped by 3 bases and J by 0 bases, with 9 bases between them. CDR3: CASSEDRYSYEQYF. In DNA, the CDR3 is TGTGCCAGCAGTGAGGACAGATACTCCTACGAGCAGTACTTC.

The rearrangement uses TRBV30 and TRBJ2-1; TRBD2 aligns across 11 bases. The ends lost 5 bases at V and 5 bases at J; junction bases unmatched: 2. The CDR3 loop spans 13 amino acids. Germline V gene data show CDR1 as GTSNPN and CDR2 as SVGIG (reference sequence). The CDR3 DNA sequence: TGTGCCTGGGGGACTAGCGGTAACAATGAGCAGTTCTTC. Amino acids: CAWGTSGNNEQFF. Combining the CDR3 with reference TRBV30 and TRBJ2-1 gives the whole variable domain SQTIHQWPATLVQPVGSPLSLECTVEGTSNPNLYWYRQAAGRGLQLLFYSVGIGQISSEVPQNLSASRPQDRQFILSSKKLLLSDSGFYLCAWGTSGNNEQFFGPGTRLTVL.

The CDR3 DNA reads as TGTGCCACCAATATGGGGCTCATTGAGCAGTTCTTC. It encodes CATNMGLIEQFF. The genes are TRBV6-1 and TRBJ2-1; D might be TRBD1 (5 bases). CDR3 length equals 12 residues. The germline CDR1 and CDR2 sequences are MNHNS and SASEGT. The V and J ends lost 10 bases and 9 bases respectively, with 16 bases between them.